This T cell receptor beta chain derives from a study of T cells after yellow fever vaccination. TCRdb called the 5' RACE reads again in MiXCR, with one record for every CDR3 protein. The sample has a few hundred thousand distinct CDR3 sequences, 9.5% to 15% seen once; the top ten hold 2.5% to 4%. Germline loops: CDR1 MNHNY, CDR2 SVGAGI (reference sequence). CDR3 size: 18 residues. Trimming removed 0 bases at V and 1 base at J, with 16 bases between. This clonotype was seen a single time. V is TRBV6-6 and J is TRBJ1-3; tentative D call: TRBD1 (5 bases). The TCR sequence derives from a man between 18 and 35 years old who received the YFV17D yellow fever vaccine. The sequencing used CD4+ T cells sorted from PBMCs, collected 15 days after the yellow fever booster vaccination. The CDR3 reads CASSYSMEGFTSGNTIYF. CDR3 nucleotides: TGTGCCAGCAGTTACTCGATGGAGGGGTTTACTTCTGGAAACACCATATATTTT.